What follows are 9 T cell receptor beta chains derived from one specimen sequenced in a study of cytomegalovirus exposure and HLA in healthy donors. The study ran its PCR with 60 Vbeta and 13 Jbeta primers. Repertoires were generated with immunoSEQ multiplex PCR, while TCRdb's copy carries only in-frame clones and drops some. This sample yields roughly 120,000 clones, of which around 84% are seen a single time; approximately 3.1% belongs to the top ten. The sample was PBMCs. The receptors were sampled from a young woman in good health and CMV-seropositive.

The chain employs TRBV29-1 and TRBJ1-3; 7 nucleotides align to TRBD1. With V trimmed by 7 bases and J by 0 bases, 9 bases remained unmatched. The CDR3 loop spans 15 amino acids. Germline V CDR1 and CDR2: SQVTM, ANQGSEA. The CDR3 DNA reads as TGCAGCGGGTCGGGACAGCGAGTCTCTGGAAACACCATATATTTT. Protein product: CSGSGQRVSGNTIYF.

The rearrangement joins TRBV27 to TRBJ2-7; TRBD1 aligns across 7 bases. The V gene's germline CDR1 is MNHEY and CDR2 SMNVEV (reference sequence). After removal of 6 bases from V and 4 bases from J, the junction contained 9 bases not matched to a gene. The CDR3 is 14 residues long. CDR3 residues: CASREGTAPYEQYF. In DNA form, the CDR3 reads TGTGCCAGCAGGGAAGGGACAGCGCCTTACGAGCAGTACTTC.

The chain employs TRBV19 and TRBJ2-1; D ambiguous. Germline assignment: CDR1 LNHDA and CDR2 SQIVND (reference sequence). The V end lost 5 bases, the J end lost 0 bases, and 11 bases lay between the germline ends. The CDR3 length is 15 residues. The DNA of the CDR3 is TGTGCCAGTAGTCCTCGGAGAAGCTCCTACAATGAGCAGTTCTTC. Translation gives CASSPRRSSYNEQFF.

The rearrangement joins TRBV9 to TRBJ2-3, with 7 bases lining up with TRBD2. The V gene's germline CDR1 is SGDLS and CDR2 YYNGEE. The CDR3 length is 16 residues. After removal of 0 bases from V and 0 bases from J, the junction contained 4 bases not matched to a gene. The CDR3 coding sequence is TGTGCCAGCAGCGTAGGAGGGCGGGGGAGCACAGATACGCAGTATTTT. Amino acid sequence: CASSVGGRGSTDTQYF.

The CDR3 sequence: CASSDTGTGKNEQYF. The CDR3 coding sequence is TGTGCCAGCAGTGATACCGGGACAGGGAAAAACGAGCAGTACTTC. The chain recombines TRBV6-1 with TRBJ2-7; TRBD1 matches 9 bases. CDR3 length equals 15 residues. Germline CDR1 MNHNS, CDR2 SASEGT. The ends lost 3 bases at V and 5 bases at J; junction bases unmatched: 8.

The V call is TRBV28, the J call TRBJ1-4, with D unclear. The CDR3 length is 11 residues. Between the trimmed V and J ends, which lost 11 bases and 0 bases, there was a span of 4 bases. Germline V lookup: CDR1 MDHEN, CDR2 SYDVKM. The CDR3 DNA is TGTGCCGTTACAACTAATGAAAAACTGTTTTTT. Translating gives CAVTTNEKLFF.

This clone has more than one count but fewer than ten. This chain's CDR3 is CSVKGQVGNTIYF. As DNA, the CDR3 is TGCAGCGTTAAAGGACAGGTTGGAAACACCATATATTTT. V usage is TRBV29-1 and J usage is TRBJ1-3, with 7 bases aligning to TRBD1. CDR3 length equals 13 residues. V lost 5 bases to trimming and J lost 3 bases; unmatched junction nucleotides: 4. CDR1 is SQVTM, CDR2 ANQGSEA, per germline.

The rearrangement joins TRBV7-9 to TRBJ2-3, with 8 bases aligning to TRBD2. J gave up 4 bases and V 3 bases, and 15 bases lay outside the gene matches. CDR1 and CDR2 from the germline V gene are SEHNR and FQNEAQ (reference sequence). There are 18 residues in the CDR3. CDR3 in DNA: TGTGCCAGCAGCTTTCTTGCGGGGGGCATGTCCCCGGCAGATACGCAGTATTTT. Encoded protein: CASSFLAGGMSPADTQYF.

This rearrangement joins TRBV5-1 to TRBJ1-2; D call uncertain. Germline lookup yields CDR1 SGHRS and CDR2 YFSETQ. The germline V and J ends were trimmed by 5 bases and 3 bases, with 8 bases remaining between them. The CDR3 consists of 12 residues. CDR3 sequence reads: CASRGGDYGYTF. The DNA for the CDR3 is TGCGCCAGCAGAGGAGGTGACTATGGCTACACCTTC. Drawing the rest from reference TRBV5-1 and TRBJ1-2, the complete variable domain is KAGVTQTPRYLIKTRGQQVTLSCSPISGHRSVSWYQQTPGQGLQFLFEYFSETQRNKGNFPGRFSGRQFSNSRSEMNVSTLELGDSALYLCASRGGDYGYTFGSGTRLTVV.